This passage covers 14 T cell receptor beta chains from one sample sequenced in a study of blood T cell repertoires in COVID-19. Libraries were prepared by immunoSEQ multiplex PCR; TCRdb keeps only in-frame clonotypes and omits some of them. Of a few hundred thousand clones listed, roughly 85% are singletons. The source material was peripheral blood. Receptors were obtained from a human donor in a cohort sampled during active COVID-19.

This clone was picked up a small number of times. V gene TRBV29-1 combines with J gene TRBJ2-1; no clear D gene. Germline values: CDR1 SQVTM, CDR2 ANQGSEA. Trimming pared 6 bases from V and 7 bases from J, leaving 7 bases between. This CDR3 is built from 10 residues. This CDR3 reads CSVRWNEQFF. The CDR3, as DNA: TGCAGCGTCAGGTGGAATGAGCAGTTCTTC.

The rearrangement links TRBV19 to TRBJ1-5; TRBD1 aligns across 9 bases. With V trimmed by 4 bases and J by 4 bases, 5 bases remained unmatched. The CDR3 length is 15 residues. Germline lookup yields CDR1 LNHDA and CDR2 SQIVND (reference sequence). The CDR3 DNA reads TGTGCCAGTAGTACACTACAGGGGGCTAATCAGCCCCAGCATTTT. Amino acids: CASSTLQGANQPQHF.

This rearrangement joins TRBV29-1 to TRBJ1-2; 7 nucleotides line up with TRBD1. The CDR3 runs 17 residues. V lost 3 bases and J lost 4; bases outside the gene matches: 17. The germline CDR1 and CDR2 sequences are SQVTM and ANQGSEA. CDR3 residues: CSVELWAYRDSLYGYTF. CDR3 nucleotides: TGCAGCGTTGAGTTATGGGCTTACCGGGACAGTCTCTATGGCTACACCTTC.

The J gene is TRBJ2-7, the V gene TRBV15; 7 bases map to TRBD1. The CDR3 consists of 15 residues. Germline CDR1 and CDR2: LNHNV and YYDKDF (reference sequence). With V trimmed by 4 bases and J by 0 bases, 6 bases remained unmatched. CDR3 sequence: CATSIDRVPSYEQYF. In DNA, the CDR3 is TGTGCCACCAGCATAGACAGGGTCCCCTCCTACGAGCAGTACTTC.

The chain has TRBV10-3 and TRBJ2-6; 12 bases fit TRBD1. After removal of 7 bases from V and 3 bases from J, the junction contained 4 bases not matched to a gene. The length of the CDR3 is 16 residues. Germline CDR1 ENHRY, CDR2 SYGVKD. The CDR3 reads CAIKGQGAYGANVLTF. The DNA for the CDR3 is TGTGCCATCAAGGGACAGGGGGCGTATGGGGCCAACGTCCTGACTTTC.

The chain combines TRBV10-3 with TRBJ2-3; D is undetermined. Germline CDR1 and CDR2: ENHRY and SYGVKD. Trimming pared 8 bases from V and 1 base from J, leaving 16 bases between. The CDR3 extends over 15 amino acids. The CDR3 DNA sequence: TGTGCCATCGCGGAAGAGGAGCTCCGCACAGATACGCAGTATTTT. Its translation: CAIAEEELRTDTQYF.

The rearrangement links TRBV18 to TRBJ1-1, with 7 bases aligning to TRBD1. Germline V gene data show CDR1 as KGHSH and CDR2 as LQKENI. The CDR3 covers 14 residues. After removal of 3 bases from V and 9 bases from J, the junction contained 10 bases not matched to a gene. The CDR3 sequence is CASSPEGQYIKAFF. The CDR3 DNA follows: TGTGCCAGCTCACCCGAGGGACAGTATATCAAAGCTTTCTTT.

The chain employs TRBV30 and TRBJ1-6, with TRBD1 identical over 7 bases. This CDR3 contains 13 residues. In germline, CDR1 is GTSNPN, CDR2 SVGIG (reference sequence). V was clipped by 0 bases and J by 8 bases; unmatched bases: 1. The CDR3 is CAWSVQGYSPLHF. CDR3 DNA: TGTGCCTGGAGTGTACAGGGGTATTCACCCCTCCACTTT.

The chain links TRBV6-5 to TRBJ2-2, with 11 positions matching TRBD2. J lost 6 bases, V lost 7 bases, and 4 bases had no gene match. The germline CDR1 and CDR2 sequences are MNHEY and SVGAGI. The CDR3 totals 14 residues. CDR3 residues: CASNQLAGAGELFF. The CDR3 DNA follows: TGTGCCAGCAACCAACTAGCGGGGGCCGGGGAGCTGTTTTTT.

V and J are TRBV24-1 and TRBJ2-5; TRBD1 might be the D (5 bases). CDR1 KGHDR and CDR2 SFDVKD come from the germline V gene. This CDR3 is built from 14 residues. The germline V and J ends were trimmed by 5 bases and 2 bases, with 11 bases remaining between them. The CDR3 sequence: CATSGGRAQETQYF. The CDR3 region has the DNA TGTGCCACCAGTGGGGGCAGGGCGCAAGAGACCCAGTACTTC.

Here the CDR3 DNA reads TGTGCCACCAGCCCGGGGGGGACTAGCGGGGGCCTTAACACCGGGGAGCTGTTTTTT. Translating it yields CATSPGGTSGGLNTGELFF. The genes are TRBV15 and TRBJ2-2; the match to TRBD2 covers 14 bases. V was clipped by 5 bases and J by 2 bases; unmatched bases: 10. Germline CDR1 LNHNV, CDR2 YYDKDF (reference sequence). CDR3 length: 19 amino acids.

This clone showed up just once. The chain recombines TRBV30 with TRBJ2-1; 7 nucleotides align to TRBD1. Per the germline V gene, CDR1 is GTSNPN and CDR2 is SVGIG (reference sequence). The CDR3 is 14 amino acids. V was clipped by 4 bases and J by 5 bases; unmatched bases: 8. The CDR3 loop reads CAWNTGVGDNEQFF. The CDR3 DNA reads TGTGCCTGGAATACAGGGGTGGGGGACAATGAGCAGTTCTTC.

The V call is TRBV5-7, the J call TRBJ1-5; no firm D call. TRBV5-7 is an ORF, and what it does is uncertain. The CDR3 contains 14 residues. V lost 2 bases to trimming and J lost 0 bases, with 6 bases between them. The CDR3 DNA is TGTGCCAGCAGCTTTGAGTATAGCAATCAGCCCCAGCATTTT. This gives the protein CASSFEYSNQPQHF.

The chain employs TRBV6-6 and TRBJ1-2, with 7 bases that match TRBD1. Per the germline V gene, CDR1 is MNHNY and CDR2 is SVGAGI (reference sequence). V trimming: 8 bases; J trimming: 7 bases; junction bases outside the gene matches: 10. The CDR3 covers 13 residues. The CDR3 region has the DNA TGTGCCAGCTTAGACAGGGAACGTAGTGGCTACACCTTC. Protein product: CASLDRERSGYTF.